The present T cell receptor beta chain was sequenced within a study of T cell changes during pregnancy in multiple sclerosis. Germline CDR1 reads SGHVS; CDR2 reads FQNEAQ. This CDR3 is 13 amino acids long. Trimming pared 3 bases from V and 0 bases from J, leaving 5 bases between. Some clones are missing from TCRdb's copy, which holds only in-frame ones; the method was immunoSEQ multiplex PCR. The profile shows approximately 110,000 clones, approximately 90% of them singletons. This rearrangement joins TRBV7-8 to TRBJ1-1; unclear D gene. Sequenced material: peripheral blood, taken after pregnancy. The clonotype was recovered from a female donor with multiple sclerosis, enrolled in a pregnancy study. The CDR3 nucleotides read TGTGCCAGCAGCTTCCAGATGAACACTGAAGCTTTCTTT. It codes for CASSFQMNTEAFF.